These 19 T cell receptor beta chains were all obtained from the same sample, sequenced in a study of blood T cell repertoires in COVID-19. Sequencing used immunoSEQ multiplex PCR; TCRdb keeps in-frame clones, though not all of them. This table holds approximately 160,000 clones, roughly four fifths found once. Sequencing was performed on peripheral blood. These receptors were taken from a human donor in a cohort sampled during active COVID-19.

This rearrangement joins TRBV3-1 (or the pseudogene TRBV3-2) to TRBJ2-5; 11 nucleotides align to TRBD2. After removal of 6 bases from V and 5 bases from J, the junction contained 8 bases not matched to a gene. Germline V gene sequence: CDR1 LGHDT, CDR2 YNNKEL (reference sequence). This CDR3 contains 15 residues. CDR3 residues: CASRRTSGLLETQYF. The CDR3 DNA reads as TGTGCCAGCAGACGGACTAGCGGGCTTTTGGAGACCCAGTACTTC.

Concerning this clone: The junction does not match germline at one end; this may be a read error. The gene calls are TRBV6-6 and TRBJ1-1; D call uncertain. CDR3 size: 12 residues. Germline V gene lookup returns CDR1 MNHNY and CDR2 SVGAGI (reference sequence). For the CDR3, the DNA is TGTGCCAGCAGTCCCCGGTGGGCTGACGCTTTCTTT. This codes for CASSPRWADAFF.

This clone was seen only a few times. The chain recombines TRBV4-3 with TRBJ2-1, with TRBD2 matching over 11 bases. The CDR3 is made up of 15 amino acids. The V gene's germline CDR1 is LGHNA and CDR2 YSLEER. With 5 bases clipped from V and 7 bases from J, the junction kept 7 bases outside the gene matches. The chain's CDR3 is CASSRTSGSMNEQFF. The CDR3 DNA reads TGCGCCAGCAGCAGAACTAGCGGGAGCATGAATGAGCAGTTCTTC.

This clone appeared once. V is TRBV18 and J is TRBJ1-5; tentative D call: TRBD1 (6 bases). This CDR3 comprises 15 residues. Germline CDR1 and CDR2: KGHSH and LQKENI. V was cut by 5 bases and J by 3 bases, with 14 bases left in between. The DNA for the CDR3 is TGTGCCAGCTCATCCAGGGGCGAGGCCAATCAGCCCCAGCATTTT. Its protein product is CASSSRGEANQPQHF.

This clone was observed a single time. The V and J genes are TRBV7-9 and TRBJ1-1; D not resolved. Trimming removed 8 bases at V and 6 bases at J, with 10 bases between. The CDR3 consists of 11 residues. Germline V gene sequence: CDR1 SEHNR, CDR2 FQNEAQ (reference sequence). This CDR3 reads CASGTAAEAFF. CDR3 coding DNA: TGTGCCAGCGGAACAGCTGCTGAAGCTTTCTTT.

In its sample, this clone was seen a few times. The CDR3: CSASSGQAAFF. Here the CDR3 DNA reads TGCAGTGCTAGTAGCGGACAGGCTGCTTTCTTT. The chain employs TRBV20-1 and TRBJ1-1; 7 nucleotides match TRBD1. The germline V gene encodes CDR1 DFQATT and CDR2 SNEGSKA (reference sequence). Losses at the gene ends were 3 bases for V and 11 bases for J; bases not matched to a gene: 6. The CDR3 consists of 11 residues.

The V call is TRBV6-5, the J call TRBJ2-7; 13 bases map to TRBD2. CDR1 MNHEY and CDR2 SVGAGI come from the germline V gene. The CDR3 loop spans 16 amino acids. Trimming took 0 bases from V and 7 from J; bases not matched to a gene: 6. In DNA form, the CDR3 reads TGTGCCAGCAGTTACTCGGGACTAGCGGGAATGAGGGAGCAGTACTTC. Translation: CASSYSGLAGMREQYF.

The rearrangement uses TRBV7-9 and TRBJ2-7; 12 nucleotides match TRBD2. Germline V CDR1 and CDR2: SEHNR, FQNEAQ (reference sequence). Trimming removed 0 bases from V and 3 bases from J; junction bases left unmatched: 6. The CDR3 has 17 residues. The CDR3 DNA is TGTGCCAGCAGCTTAGCCCTGACTAGCGGGAGCGACTACGAGCAGTACTTC. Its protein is CASSLALTSGSDYEQYF. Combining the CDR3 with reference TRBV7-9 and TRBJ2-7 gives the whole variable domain DTGVSQNPRHKITKRGQNVTFRCDPISEHNRLYWYRQTLGQGPEFLTYFQNEAQLEKSRLLSDRFSAERPKGSFSTLEIQRTEQGDSAMYLCASSLALTSGSDYEQYFGPGTRLTVT.

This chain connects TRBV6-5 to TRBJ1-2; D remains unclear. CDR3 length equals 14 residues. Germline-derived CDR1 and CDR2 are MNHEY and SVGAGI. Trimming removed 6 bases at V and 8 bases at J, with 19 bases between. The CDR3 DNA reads TGTGCCAGCAGCCTCTCCCTCAGCGTGCGAGGCTACACCTTC. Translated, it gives CASSLSLSVRGYTF.

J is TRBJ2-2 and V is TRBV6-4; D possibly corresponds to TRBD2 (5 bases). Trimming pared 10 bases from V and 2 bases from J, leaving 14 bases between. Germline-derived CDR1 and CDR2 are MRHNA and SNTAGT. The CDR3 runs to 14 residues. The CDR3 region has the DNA TGTGCCATGCCGGACGGGGTAAACACCGGGGAGCTGTTTTTT. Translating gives CAMPDGVNTGELFF.

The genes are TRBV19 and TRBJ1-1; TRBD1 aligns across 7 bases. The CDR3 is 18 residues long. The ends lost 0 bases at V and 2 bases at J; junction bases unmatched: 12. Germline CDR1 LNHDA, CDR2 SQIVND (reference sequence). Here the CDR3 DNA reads TGTGCCAGTAGTATAGACTCGGGTTTAGGGGGCTTCAACACTGAAGCTTTCTTT. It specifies CASSIDSGLGGFNTEAFF.

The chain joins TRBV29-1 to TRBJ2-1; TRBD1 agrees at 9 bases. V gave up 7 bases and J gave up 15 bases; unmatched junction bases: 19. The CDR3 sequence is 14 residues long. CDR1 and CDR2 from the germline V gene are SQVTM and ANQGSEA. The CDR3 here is CSGGRYPGQGNVFF. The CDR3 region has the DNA TGCAGCGGGGGCCGATATCCGGGACAGGGAAACGTGTTCTTC.

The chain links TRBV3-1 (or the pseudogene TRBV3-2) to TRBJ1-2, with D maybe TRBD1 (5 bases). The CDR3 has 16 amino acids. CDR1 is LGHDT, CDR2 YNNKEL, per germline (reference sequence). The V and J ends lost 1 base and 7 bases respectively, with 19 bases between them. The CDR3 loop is CASSQAGGPFLGGYTF. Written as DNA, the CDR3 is TGTGCCAGCAGCCAAGCGGGGGGACCTTTTTTGGGTGGCTACACCTTC.

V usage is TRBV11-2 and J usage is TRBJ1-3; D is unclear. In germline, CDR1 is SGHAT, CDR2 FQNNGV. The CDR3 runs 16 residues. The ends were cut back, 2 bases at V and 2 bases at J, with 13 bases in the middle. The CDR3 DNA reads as TGTGCCAGCAGCTTACTTTCGCCGGTGCCTGGAAACACCATATATTTT. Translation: CASSLLSPVPGNTIYF.

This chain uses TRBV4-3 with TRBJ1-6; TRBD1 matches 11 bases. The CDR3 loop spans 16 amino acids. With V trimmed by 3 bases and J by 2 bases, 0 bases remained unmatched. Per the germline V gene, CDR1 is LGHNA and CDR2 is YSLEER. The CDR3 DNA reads TGCGCCAGCAGCCAGGACAGGGGGCCCTATAATTCACCCCTCCACTTT. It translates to CASSQDRGPYNSPLHF.

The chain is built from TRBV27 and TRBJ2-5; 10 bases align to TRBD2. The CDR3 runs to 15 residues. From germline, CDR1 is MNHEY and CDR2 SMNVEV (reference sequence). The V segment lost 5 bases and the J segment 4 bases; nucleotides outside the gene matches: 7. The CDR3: CASSPEREGVETQYF. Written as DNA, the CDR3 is TGTGCCAGCAGTCCGGAGCGGGAGGGGGTAGAGACCCAGTACTTC.

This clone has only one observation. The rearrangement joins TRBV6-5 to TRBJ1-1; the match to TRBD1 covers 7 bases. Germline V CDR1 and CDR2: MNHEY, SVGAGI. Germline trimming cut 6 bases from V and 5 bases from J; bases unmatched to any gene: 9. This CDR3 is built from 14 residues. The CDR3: CASRDAGGGTEAFF. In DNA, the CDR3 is TGTGCCAGCAGGGACGCAGGGGGAGGTACTGAAGCTTTCTTT.

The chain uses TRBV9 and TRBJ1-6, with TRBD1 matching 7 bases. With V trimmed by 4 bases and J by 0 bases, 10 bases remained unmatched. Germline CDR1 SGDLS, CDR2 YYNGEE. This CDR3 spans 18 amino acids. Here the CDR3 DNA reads TGTGCCAGCAGCCGGACCGGGACAGATAGCTCCTATAATTCACCCCTCCACTTT. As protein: CASSRTGTDSSYNSPLHF. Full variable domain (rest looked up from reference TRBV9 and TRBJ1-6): DSGVTQTPKHLITATGQRVTLRCSPRSGDLSVYWYQQSLDQGLQFLIQYYNGEERAKGNILERFSAQQFPDLHSELNLSSLELGDSALYFCASSRTGTDSSYNSPLHFGNGTRLTVT.

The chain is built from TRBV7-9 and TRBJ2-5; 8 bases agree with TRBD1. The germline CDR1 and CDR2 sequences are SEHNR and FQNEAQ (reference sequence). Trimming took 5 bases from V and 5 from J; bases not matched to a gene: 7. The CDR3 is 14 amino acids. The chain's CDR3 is CASSPTGGRETQYF. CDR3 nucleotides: TGTGCCAGCAGCCCCACAGGGGGGCGGGAGACCCAGTACTTC.